One TCR beta chain is described in this entry. Its target is not known. This entry is derived from a study of chemoradiotherapy in HPV16-positive cancers. Study observations and caveats: Non-HPV-specific T cells did not expand in tumors during treatment, whereas candidate HPV-specific clones and E7-related motifs did.

The CDR3 is 15 amino acids. Assay: immunoSEQ multiplex PCR; the TCRdb copy retains only in-frame clones and omits some. The sample lists more than 35,000 clones; more than 75% were seen once. The receptor was derived from a human donor with HPV-associated anogenital cancer. The chain combines TRBV12-2 with TRBJ1-1. TRBV12-2 is a documented pseudogene. The source material was blood, sampled from a patient who underwent chemoradiotherapy. The CDR3 DNA reads as TGTGCAAGTCGTCTCAACGGGGGTCTGAACACTGAAGCTTTCTTT. Protein sequence: CASRLNGGLNTEAFF.